This T cell receptor (beta chain) came from a study of PD-L1 blockade in urothelial cancer. The wider study: Blood analysis occurred 3 weeks (second dose) and 6 weeks after treatment start.

Only a few counts were recorded for this clone. Time point denoted: pretreatment peripheral blood. All patients carried locally advanced or metastatic urothelial carcinoma. The V gene's germline CDR1 is SGDLS and CDR2 YYNGEE. V was shortened by 5 bases and J by 1 base, with 8 bases between the two germline ends. The CDR3 has 13 amino acids. Sequencing was performed with immunoSEQ multiplex PCR; in TCRdb, only in-frame clones are kept and a portion is missing. The sample carries under 60,000 clones, around 80% recorded once. This specimen consisted of PBMCs, obtained around atezolizumab (anti-PD-L1) treatment. The TCR sequence derives from a man between 65 and 85 years old with urothelial cancer. V and J are TRBV9 and TRBJ2-3, with D hard to call. CDR3 protein: CASRPTGTDTQYF. The CDR3 nucleotides are TGTGCCAGCAGACCCACGGGCACAGATACGCAGTATTTT.